The subject of this entry is one T cell receptor (beta chain). This clone was detected a few times. Its antigen remains unidentified. Base qualities are missing; no much larger clone stands one base away. The High Capacity cDNA Reverse Transcription Kit was used to reverse transcribe all of the isolated RNA, meaning that expressed TCRB transcripts were what got sequenced. Deep immunoSEQ sequencing was performed on naive, central memory and regulatory T cell samples, with an average of approximately 4 million total reads per sample. Sorted cells were lysed in RLT buffer, and RNA was extracted using DNase-treated RNeasy Micro or Mini kits according to cell number. Each cell subset was processed separately to prevent cross-contamination, with patient and healthy donor samples processed together. The immunoSEQ multiplex PCR was used to amplify TCRB sequences from cDNA, yielding 87-bp fragments that span the CDR3 region. Sequencing of the amplicons was performed on the Illumina HiSeq platform. In the original analysis: Synthetic template baselines were used to correct PCR bias computationally, reads within Hamming distance 2 were collapsed together, and singletons that could not be merged were discarded. Reads were aligned against IMGT to assign V, D and J genes, CDR3 length and insertions or deletions at six rearrangement sites. Clonotype counts were normalized to sorted cell number within each subset before computing true diversity and Gini coefficients with the tcR R package. The overlap coefficient, calculated on TCRB nucleotide sequences, was used to quantify repertoire sharing. Out-of-frame TCRB sequences from naive cells were analyzed as a proxy for the pre-selection repertoire. As stored in TCRdb, this immuneACCESS dataset retains in-frame rearrangements with V and J assigned. A fraction of the clones does not appear; measured against another copy, unresolved V genes explain less than half of the discrepancy, and the remainder lacks a known reason. That table furnishes V, J and clone size, whereas the DNA furnished D and trimming. The sample contains roughly 500,000 clones, roughly 30% of them found a single time. Of the sample, 0.05% to 0.065% is held by the ten largest clones.

Each donor gave one peripheral blood draw, averaging approximately 110 mL, which was collected into heparinised tubes. Using a panel that included CD45RO, CCR7, CD25, CD127, CD95 and CD27, naive, central memory, regulatory and stem cell-like memory CD4+ T cells were sorted on a BD FACSAria II. Purity was above 95% for every sorted population. Right away, PBMCs were isolated by Lymphoprep density gradient centrifugation and were stained directly, with no culture step. Samples were stained and sorted in pairs, with one healthy donor and one patient per experiment, so that batch effects were minimized. CDR1 and CDR2 are drawn from the germline V gene: LGHNA, YNFKEQ. V is pruned by 1 base and J by 14 bases, leaving 7 bases of the junction without a gene match. From the cysteine through the phenylalanine, the CDR3 covers 14 amino acids. The sequence is cut down to CDR3 DNA, 42 bases in frame from base 1.

The data belong to a study of beta chain features in type 1 diabetes listed by TCRdb under 2018. Background on the whole study: Mean age, gender distribution, total cell number and subset yield did not differ between patients and healthy donors. A total of 107,917,701 sorted cells were examined across all samples, and the number of cells per subset was strongly correlated with RNA yield. In the study, TCRB repertoires of sorted circulating CD4+ T cell subsets from recently diagnosed type 1 diabetes patients were compared with those of matched healthy donors. Regulatory and stem cell-like memory subsets were isolated from only 8 patients and roughly eight healthy donors, whereas naive and central memory subsets came from all 30 or so donors. Here is what the overall study found, with its caveats: HLA sub-analyses involved small numbers of individuals, so any influence of HLA type on TCRB rearrangement remained unresolved. Naive, central memory and regulatory TCRB repertoires appeared to be more similar among patients than among healthy donors. At VDJ recombination sites, type 1 diabetes patients had fewer insertions and more deleted nucleotides, which implies abnormalities in thymic rearrangement. In all four CD4+ subsets, TCRB CDR3 length was moderately but significantly shorter in type 1 diabetes patients. PCR might favor shorter templates, but patient and control samples were amplified and corrected together, so any skew would affect both groups equally. Because cDNA rather than genomic DNA was sequenced, highly expressing activated cells could have been over-represented, although no difference in activation and CD3 levels was found between groups.

The V and J segments used are TRBV4-2 and TRBJ2-1, with 11 middle bases fitting TRBD2. Sequencing was performed on naive CD4+ T cells from blood. Explained via the paper, the cell subset or site label denotes: true naive CD4+ T cells. The clonotype comes from a young man in good health. The nucleotide sequence is given as TGTGCCAGCAGCCAAGGACTAGCGGGAAGTGGCAAGTTCTTC. It translates as CASSQGLAGSGKFF.